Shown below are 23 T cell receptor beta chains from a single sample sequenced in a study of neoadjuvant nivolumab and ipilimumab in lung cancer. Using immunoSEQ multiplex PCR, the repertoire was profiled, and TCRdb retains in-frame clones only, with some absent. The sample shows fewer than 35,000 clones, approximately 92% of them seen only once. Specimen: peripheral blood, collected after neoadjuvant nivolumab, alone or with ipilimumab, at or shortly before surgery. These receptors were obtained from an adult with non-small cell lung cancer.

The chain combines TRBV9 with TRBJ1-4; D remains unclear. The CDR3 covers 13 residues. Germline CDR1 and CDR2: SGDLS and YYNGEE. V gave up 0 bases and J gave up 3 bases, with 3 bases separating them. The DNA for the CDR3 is TGTGCCAGCAGCGTAGGTCCTAATGAAAAACTGTTTTTT. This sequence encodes CASSVGPNEKLFF.

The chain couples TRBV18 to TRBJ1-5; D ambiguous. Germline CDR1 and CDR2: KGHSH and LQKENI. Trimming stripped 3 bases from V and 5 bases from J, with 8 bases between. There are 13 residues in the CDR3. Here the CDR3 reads CASSPTADQPQHF. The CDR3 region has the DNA TGTGCCAGCTCACCGACTGCAGATCAGCCCCAGCATTTT.

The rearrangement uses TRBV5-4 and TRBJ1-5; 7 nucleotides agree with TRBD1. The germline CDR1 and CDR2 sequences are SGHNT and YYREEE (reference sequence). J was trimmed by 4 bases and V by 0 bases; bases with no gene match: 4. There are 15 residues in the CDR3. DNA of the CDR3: TGTGCCAGCAGCTTGGACAGGGGCTCAAATCAGCCCCAGCATTTT. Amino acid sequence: CASSLDRGSNQPQHF.

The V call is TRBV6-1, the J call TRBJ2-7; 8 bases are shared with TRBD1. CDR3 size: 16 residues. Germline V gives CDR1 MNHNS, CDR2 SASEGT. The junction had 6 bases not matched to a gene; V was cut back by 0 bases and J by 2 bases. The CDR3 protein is CASSEATGQGTYEQYF. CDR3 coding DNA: TGTGCCAGCAGTGAAGCGACTGGACAGGGTACCTACGAGCAGTACTTC.

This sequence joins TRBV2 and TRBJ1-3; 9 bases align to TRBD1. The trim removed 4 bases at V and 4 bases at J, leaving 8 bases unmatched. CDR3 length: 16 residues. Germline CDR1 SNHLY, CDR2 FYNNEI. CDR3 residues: CASSGDRESPGNTIYF. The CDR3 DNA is TGTGCCAGCAGTGGGGACAGGGAATCGCCCGGAAACACCATATATTTT.

CDR3 sequence (DNA): TGTGCCAGCGGGACAGAAAGTCAGCCCCAGCATTTT. Protein: CASGTESQPQHF. V usage is TRBV2 and J usage is TRBJ1-5, with 7 bases identical to TRBD1. CDR1 and CDR2 from the germline V gene are SNHLY and FYNNEI. With V trimmed by 8 bases and J by 6 bases, 4 bases remained unmatched. There are 12 residues in the CDR3.

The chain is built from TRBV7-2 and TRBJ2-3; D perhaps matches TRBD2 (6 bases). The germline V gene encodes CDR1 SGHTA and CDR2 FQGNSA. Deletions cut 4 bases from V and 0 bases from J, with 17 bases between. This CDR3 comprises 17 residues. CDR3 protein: CASSSPGEGLSTDTQYF. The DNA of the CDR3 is TGTGCCAGCAGCTCTCCGGGGGAAGGGCTAAGCACAGATACGCAGTATTTT.

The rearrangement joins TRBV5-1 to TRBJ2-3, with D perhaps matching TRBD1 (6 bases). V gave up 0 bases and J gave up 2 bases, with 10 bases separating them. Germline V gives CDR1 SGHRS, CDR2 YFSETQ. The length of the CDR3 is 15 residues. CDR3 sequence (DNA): TGCGCCAGCAGCTTGGCCGGACAGCCCACAGATACGCAGTATTTT. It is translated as CASSLAGQPTDTQYF.

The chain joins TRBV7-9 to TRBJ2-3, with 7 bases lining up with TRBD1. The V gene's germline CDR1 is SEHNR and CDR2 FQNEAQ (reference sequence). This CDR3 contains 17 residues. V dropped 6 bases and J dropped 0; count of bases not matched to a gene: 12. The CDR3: CASSADGTAPSTDTQYF. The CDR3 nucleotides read TGTGCCAGCAGTGCGGACGGGACAGCCCCTAGCACAGATACGCAGTATTTT.

The CDR3 DNA reads as TGTGCCAGCAGTTTTACTAGCGCGAACACCGGGGAGCTGTTTTTT. Protein sequence: CASSFTSANTGELFF. The rearrangement links TRBV5-6 to TRBJ2-2; 7 positions agree with TRBD2. Germline CDR1 is SGHDT and CDR2 is YYEEEE. The CDR3 runs 15 residues. After removal of 5 bases from V and 0 bases from J, the junction contained 4 bases not matched to a gene.

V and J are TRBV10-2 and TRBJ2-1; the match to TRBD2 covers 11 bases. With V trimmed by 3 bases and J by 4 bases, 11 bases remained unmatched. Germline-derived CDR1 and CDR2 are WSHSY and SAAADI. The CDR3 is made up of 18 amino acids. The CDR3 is CASSDPTLAGGPYNEQFF. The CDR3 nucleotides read TGCGCCAGCAGTGATCCTACCCTAGCGGGAGGCCCATACAATGAGCAGTTCTTC.

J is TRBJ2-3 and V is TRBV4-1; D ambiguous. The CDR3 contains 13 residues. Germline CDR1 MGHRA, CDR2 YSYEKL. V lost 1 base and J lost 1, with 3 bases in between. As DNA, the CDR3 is TGCGCCAGCAGCCAAGCCGGCACAGATACGCAGTATTTT. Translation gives CASSQAGTDTQYF.

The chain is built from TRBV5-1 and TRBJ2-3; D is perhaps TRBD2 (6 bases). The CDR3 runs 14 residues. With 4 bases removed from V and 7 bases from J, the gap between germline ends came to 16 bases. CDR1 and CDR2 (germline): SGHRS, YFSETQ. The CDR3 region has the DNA TGCGCCAGCAGCACCAGACTAGACGGAAATACGCAGTATTTT. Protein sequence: CASSTRLDGNTQYF.

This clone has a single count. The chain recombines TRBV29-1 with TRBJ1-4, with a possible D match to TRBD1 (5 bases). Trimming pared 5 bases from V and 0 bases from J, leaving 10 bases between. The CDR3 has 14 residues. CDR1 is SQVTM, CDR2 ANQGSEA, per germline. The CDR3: CSVRDPATNEKLFF. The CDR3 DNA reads TGCAGCGTTCGGGACCCCGCAACTAATGAAAAACTGTTTTTT. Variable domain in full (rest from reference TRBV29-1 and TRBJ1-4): SAVISQKPSRDICQRGTSLTIQCQVDSQVTMMFWYRQQPGQSLTLIATANQGSEATYESGFVIDKFPISRPNLTFSTLTVSNMSPEDSSIYLCSVRDPATNEKLFFGSGTQLSVL.

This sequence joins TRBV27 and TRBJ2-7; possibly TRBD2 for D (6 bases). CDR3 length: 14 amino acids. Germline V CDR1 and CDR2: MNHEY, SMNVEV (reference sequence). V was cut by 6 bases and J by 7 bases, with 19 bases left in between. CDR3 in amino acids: CASSSGTSPEEQYF. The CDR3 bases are TGTGCCAGCAGCTCCGGGACTTCACCCGAAGAGCAGTACTTC.

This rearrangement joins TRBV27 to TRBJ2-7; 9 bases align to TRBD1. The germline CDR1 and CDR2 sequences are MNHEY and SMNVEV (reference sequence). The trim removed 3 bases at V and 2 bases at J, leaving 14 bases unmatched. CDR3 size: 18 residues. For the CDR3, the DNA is TGTGCCAGCAGTTTCTCCGGGTTGGCGACAGGGGGGCCCTACGAGCAGTACTTC. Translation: CASSFSGLATGGPYEQYF.

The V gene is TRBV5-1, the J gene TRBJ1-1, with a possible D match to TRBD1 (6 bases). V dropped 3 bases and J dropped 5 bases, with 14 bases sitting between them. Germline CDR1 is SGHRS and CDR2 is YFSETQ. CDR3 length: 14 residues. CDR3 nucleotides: TGCGCCAGCAGCTCAAGGGGGTCAGAAACTGAAGCTTTCTTT. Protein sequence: CASSSRGSETEAFF. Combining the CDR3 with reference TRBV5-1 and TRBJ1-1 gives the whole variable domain KAGVTQTPRYLIKTRGQQVTLSCSPISGHRSVSWYQQTPGQGLQFLFEYFSETQRNKGNFPGRFSGRQFSNSRSEMNVSTLELGDSALYLCASSSRGSETEAFFGQGTRLTVV.

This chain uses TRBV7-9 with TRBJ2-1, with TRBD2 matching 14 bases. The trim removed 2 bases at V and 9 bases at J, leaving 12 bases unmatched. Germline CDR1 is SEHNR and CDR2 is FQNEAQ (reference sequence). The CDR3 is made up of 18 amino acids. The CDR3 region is CASSLQGAPGLAGVEQFF. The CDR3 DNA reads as TGTGCCAGCAGCTTACAGGGTGCCCCGGGACTAGCGGGAGTTGAGCAGTTCTTC.

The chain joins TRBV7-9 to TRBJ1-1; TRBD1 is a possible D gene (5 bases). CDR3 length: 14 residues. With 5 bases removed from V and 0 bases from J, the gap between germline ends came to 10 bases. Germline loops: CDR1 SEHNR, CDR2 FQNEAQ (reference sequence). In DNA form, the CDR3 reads TGTGCCAGCAGCGCAGGGTTTGTGAACACTGAAGCTTTCTTT. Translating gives CASSAGFVNTEAFF.

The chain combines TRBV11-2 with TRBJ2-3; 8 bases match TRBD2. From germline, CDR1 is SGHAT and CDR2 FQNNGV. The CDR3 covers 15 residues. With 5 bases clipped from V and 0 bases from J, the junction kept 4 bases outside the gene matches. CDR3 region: CASSRWTSSTDTQYF. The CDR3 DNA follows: TGTGCCAGCAGCCGATGGACTAGCAGCACAGATACGCAGTATTTT.

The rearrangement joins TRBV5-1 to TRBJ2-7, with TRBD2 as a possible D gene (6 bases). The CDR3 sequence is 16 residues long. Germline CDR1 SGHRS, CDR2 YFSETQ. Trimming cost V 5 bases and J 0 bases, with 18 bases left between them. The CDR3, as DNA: TGCGCCAGCAGAGGACGGGAGATTGGGAGCTCCTACGAGCAGTACTTC. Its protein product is CASRGREIGSSYEQYF. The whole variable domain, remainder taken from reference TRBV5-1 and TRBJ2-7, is KAGVTQTPRYLIKTRGQQVTLSCSPISGHRSVSWYQQTPGQGLQFLFEYFSETQRNKGNFPGRFSGRQFSNSRSEMNVSTLELGDSALYLCASRGREIGSSYEQYFGPGTRLTVT.

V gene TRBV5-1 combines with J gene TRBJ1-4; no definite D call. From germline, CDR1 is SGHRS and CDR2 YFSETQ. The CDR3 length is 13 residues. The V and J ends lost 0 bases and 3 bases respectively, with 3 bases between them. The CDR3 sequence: CASSLDANEKLFF. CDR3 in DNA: TGCGCCAGCAGCTTGGATGCTAATGAAAAACTGTTTTTT.

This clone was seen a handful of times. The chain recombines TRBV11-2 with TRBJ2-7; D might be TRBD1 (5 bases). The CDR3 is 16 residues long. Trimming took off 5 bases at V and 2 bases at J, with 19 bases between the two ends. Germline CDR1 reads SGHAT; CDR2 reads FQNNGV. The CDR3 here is CASSLLQAGTTYEQYF. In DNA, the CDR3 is TGTGCCAGCAGCCTTCTACAGGCTGGTACCACCTACGAGCAGTACTTC.